These T cell receptor beta chains were read from a single sample in a study of T cell responses to AZD1222 COVID-19 vaccine. The table came from immunoSEQ multiplex PCR; TCRdb's copy has only in-frame clones and leaves some out. The table records around 140,000 clones, under 90% of them present only once. The sample in question was peripheral blood, obtained on day 0 of AZD1222 vaccination. All receptors derive from an adult in good health. Both conserved end residues are part of each CDR3. The D gene is left open where the match is weak. Rows give clone size only sometimes, using once, few, many, or a class for an expanded clone.

J gene,D gene,clone size,V gene,CDR3 protein,CDR3 DNA
TRBJ2-6,.,.,TRBV28,CASSYRAKGANVLTF,TGTGCCAGCAGTTACAGGGCGAAAGGGGCCAACGTCCTGACTTTC
TRBJ2-3,.,.,TRBV28,CASSNRGFTQYF,TGTGCCAGCAGTAACCGGGGGTTTACGCAGTATTTT
TRBJ2-5,.,.,TRBV7-2,CASSLRGGPQETQYF,TGTGCCAGCAGCCTCCGGGGCGGCCCCCAAGAGACCCAGTACTTC
TRBJ1-5,TRBD1,.,TRBV19,CASSGGGPSNQPQHF,TGTGCCAGTAGTGGAGGGGGCCCTAGCAATCAGCCCCAGCATTTT
TRBJ2-5,.,.,TRBV10-1,CASSVSAGGETQYF,TGCGCCAGCAGTGTCTCTGCCGGAGGAGAGACCCAGTACTTC
TRBJ1-3,.,.,TRBV19,CASTQGPFSGNTIYF,TGTGCCAGTACGCAGGGCCCATTCTCTGGAAACACCATATATTTT
TRBJ2-7,TRBD2,.,TRBV28,CASRLAGTSGWEQYF,TGTGCCAGCAGACTAGCCGGGACTAGCGGGTGGGAGCAGTACTTC
TRBJ2-1,.,.,TRBV28,CASSPGLSNEQFF,TGTGCCAGCAGTCCGGGTTTATCGAATGAGCAGTTCTTC
TRBJ1-2,.,.,TRBV29-1,CSVVSNYGYTF,TGCAGCGTTGTTTCTAACTATGGCTACACCTTC
TRBJ2-7,TRBD2,.,TRBV28,CASERDGTYEQYF,TGTGCCAGCGAGCGGGACGGAACCTACGAGCAGTACTTC
TRBJ2-7,TRBD2,few,TRBV18,CASSPGQGRHGTSGGYEQYF,TGTGCCAGCTCACCGGGACAGGGGCGCCACGGGACTAGCGGGGGGTACGAGCAGTACTTC
TRBJ1-1,.,.,TRBV10-3,CAIKTGPQNTEAFF,TGTGCCATCAAAACCGGCCCCCAGAACACTGAAGCTTTCTTT
TRBJ1-2,.,.,TRBV18,CASSRTDGYGYTF,TGTGCCAGCTCCCGGACAGACGGCTATGGCTACACCTTC
TRBJ1-2,.,few,TRBV9,CASSLHIPSTGMGGYTF,TGTGCCAGCAGCCTACACATACCCTCGACGGGGATGGGTGGCTACACCTTC
TRBJ2-7,TRBD2,once,TRBV20-1,CSASKLAGYYEQYF,TGCAGTGCTAGTAAGCTAGCGGGGTATTACGAGCAGTACTTC
TRBJ2-1,.,.,TRBV11-2,CASSPHPSSYNEQFF,TGTGCCAGCAGCCCACACCCGAGCTCCTACAATGAGCAGTTCTTC
TRBJ2-3,.,.,TRBV5-6,CASSLARDISTDTQYF,TGTGCCAGCAGCTTGGCCCGGGACATTAGCACAGATACGCAGTATTTT
TRBJ2-1,.,once,TRBV7-2,CASSPNVEQFF,TGTGCCAGCAGCCCTAACGTTGAGCAGTTCTTC
TRBJ1-2,.,.,TRBV6-1,CASSEQGLSGYTF,TGTGCCAGCAGTGAACAGGGGTTAAGTGGCTACACCTTC
TRBJ1-5,.,.,TRBV19,CASTDDRTYSNQPQHF,TGTGCCAGTACCGACGACAGGACTTATAGCAATCAGCCCCAGCATTTT
TRBJ2-7,.,few,TRBV12-5,CASGLTRGPFYEQYF,TGTGCTAGTGGTTTGACCCGGGGGCCCTTTTACGAGCAGTACTTC
TRBJ2-1,.,.,TRBV11-2,CASSPMGGTQAFQSFF,TGTGCCAGCAGCCCAATGGGCGGGACACAAGCCTTCCAATCGTTCTTC